The TCR beta chain described here comes from a study of cytomegalovirus exposure and HLA in healthy donors. Whole-study context: Clustering assigned about four fifths of the 350 to 450 genotyped donors to the Caucasian-associated ancestry cluster.

Remarks on this clone: What it binds is unknown.

Germline V lookup: CDR1 SGHTA, CDR2 FQGNSA. The V end was cut by 1 base, the J end by 0 bases, with 6 bases between. CDR3 length: 14 residues. The PCR ran on 60 Vbeta and 13 Jbeta primers. Sequencing used immunoSEQ multiplex PCR; TCRdb keeps in-frame clones, though not all of them. This table holds approximately 200,000 clones, around 67% found once. Study-wide findings and caveats: Presence/absence comparisons presumed near-even sequencing depth among donors. It was shown in a later analysis that HLA-associated TCR beta chains were more clonally expanded than other, equally common chains.

The sample taken for sequencing was PBMCs. The V gene is TRBV7-2, the J gene TRBJ1-1, with D unresolved. This clonotype originated in a woman aged 25 to 45 in good health and CMV-seropositive. CDR3 coding DNA: TGTGCCAGCAGCTTAGGAGGGTTGAACACTGAAGCTTTCTTT. It is translated as CASSLGGLNTEAFF.